The 27 T cell receptor beta chains below were found in one sample sequenced in a study of shared T cell receptors in the human thymus (dated by TCRdb to the early 2020s). The method behind the library was the immunoSEQ multiplex PCR assay. Entries here come from immuneACCESS through TCRdb and include only in-frame sequences with V and J called. Some clones fail to appear in such tables; in the studies checked, an unresolved V gene covers under half of the shortfall, and the cause of the remainder is unknown. Counted in this sample were hundreds of thousands of clones; approximately 87% of them appeared once. About 0.01% of the sample is in the top ten clones. The sample was also linked to a second study, of human thymus T cells.

Material: thymocytes. The receptor source for this set is a boy under two years old with a congenital heart defect. Donor details come from another sample of the same person, matched by shared clones.

The chain couples TRBV21-1 to TRBJ1-1. TRBV21-1 is listed as a pseudogene. This CDR3 is built from 11 residues. CDR3 sequence (DNA): TGTGCCAGCACTAAAGTTCGCGAAGCTTTCTTT. Translated: CASTKVREAFF.

The chain recombines TRBV7-3 with TRBJ1-5, with unresolved D. The germline V gene encodes CDR1 SGHTA and CDR2 FQGTGA. The CDR3 length is 14 residues. The V and J ends lost 1 base and 10 bases respectively, with 14 bases between them. For the CDR3, the DNA is TGTGCCAGCAGCTTAAGGCCCGGGGTGAGTCCCCAGCATTTT. Protein product: CASSLRPGVSPQHF.

The gene calls are TRBV6-1 and TRBJ2-1; a weak D match, TRBD2 (5 bases). The CDR3 totals 15 residues. Between the trimmed V and J ends, which lost 2 bases and 4 bases, there was a span of 12 bases. CDR1 and CDR2 from the germline V gene are MNHNS and SASEGT. CDR3 DNA: TGTGCCAGCAGTGAATTGGGAGTTGAGTACAATGAGCAGTTCTTC. Translating gives CASSELGVEYNEQFF.

This chain joins TRBV5-6 and TRBJ1-4; 7 nucleotides line up with TRBD1. Germline assignment: CDR1 SGHDT and CDR2 YYEEEE. The CDR3 is 17 residues long. V shed 4 bases and J 0 bases; nucleotides not matched to a gene: 9. CDR3 sequence: CASSPRAGGATNEKLFF. The CDR3 region has the DNA TGTGCCAGCAGCCCGCGGGCAGGGGGTGCAACTAATGAAAAACTGTTTTTT.

This chain connects TRBV6-5 to TRBJ2-5, with a tentative D call TRBD2 (6 bases). The J call is uncertain, as TRBJ2-7 better fits the DNA end. Germline V lookup: CDR1 MNHEY, CDR2 SVGAGI. The CDR3 extends over 15 amino acids. The CDR3 here is CASKTLGGKGYEQYF. DNA for the CDR3: TGTGCCAGCAAAACCCTAGGCGGGAAGGGATACGAGCAGTACTTC.

The chain links TRBV4-3 to TRBJ2-4; 10 nucleotides agree with TRBD1. The V gene end was trimmed by 2 bases and the J gene end by 1 base; junction bases not matched to a gene: 14. This CDR3 has 20 amino acids. Per the germline V gene, CDR1 is LGHNA and CDR2 is YSLEER. CDR3 residues: CASSQTGPGTGEEAKNIQYF. Written as DNA, the CDR3 is TGCGCCAGCAGCCAAACGGGCCCAGGGACAGGGGAGGAGGCCAAAAACATTCAGTACTTC.

This chain links TRBV7-2 with TRBJ2-7; perhaps TRBD2 as D (5 bases). The V end was cut by 1 base, the J end by 0 bases, with 13 bases between. Germline loops: CDR1 SGHTA, CDR2 FQGNSA. The CDR3 loop spans 16 amino acids. CDR3 in DNA: TGTGCCAGCAGCTTAGTGGGAGCGGAGACCTCCTACGAGCAGTACTTC. Amino acids: CASSLVGAETSYEQYF. The whole variable domain, remainder taken from reference TRBV7-2 and TRBJ2-7, is GAGVSQSPSNKVTEKGKDVELRCDPISGHTALYWYRQSLGQGLEFLIYFQGNSAPDKSGLPSDRFSAERTGGSVSTLTIQRTQQEDSAVYLCASSLVGAETSYEQYFGPGTRLTVT.

Points on this clone: The identical CDR3 is also encoded by other nucleotide sequences in the sample. The chain couples TRBV5-1 to TRBJ2-1; D remains unclear. Germline CDR1 SGHRS, CDR2 YFSETQ. The CDR3 has 11 amino acids. V was pared by 0 bases and J by 10 bases, with 5 bases between. The CDR3 DNA is TGCGCCAGCAGCTTGGGAGGAGAGCAGTTCTTC. This codes for CASSLGGEQFF.

This clone was counted once. The chain combines TRBV18 with TRBJ2-7; perhaps TRBD1 as D (6 bases). This CDR3 has 14 residues. The germline gives CDR1 KGHSH, CDR2 LQKENI. V dropped 3 bases and J dropped 2 bases, with 11 bases sitting between them. The CDR3 nucleotides read TGTGCCAGCTCACCCGGGACAAGTCCCTACGAGCAGTACTTC. It is translated as CASSPGTSPYEQYF.

The V call is TRBV4-3, the J call TRBJ2-3; 12 bases are a match to TRBD2. Per the germline V gene, CDR1 is LGHNA and CDR2 is YSLEER. The CDR3 has 19 amino acids. The junction had 8 bases not matched to a gene; V was cut back by 0 bases and J by 1 base. In DNA form, the CDR3 reads TGCGCCAGCAGCCAAGATTCTACTAGCGGGAGGCAATGCACAGATACGCAGTATTTT. Translating gives CASSQDSTSGRQCTDTQYF.

The chain recombines TRBV27 with TRBJ1-2; 7 bases are shared with TRBD1. The germline CDR1 and CDR2 sequences are MNHEY and SMNVEV (reference sequence). The CDR3 totals 14 residues. V shed 5 bases, J shed 4 bases, and the junction held 7 bases outside the gene matches. In DNA, the CDR3 is TGTGCCAGCAGTACATCCGGGACAGTCTATGGCTACACCTTC. It translates to CASSTSGTVYGYTF.

This chain joins TRBV6-4 and TRBJ2-3, with 7 bases that match TRBD1. The germline gives CDR1 MRHNA, CDR2 SNTAGT. The CDR3 sequence is 15 residues long. V lost 4 bases, J lost 0 bases, and 4 bases stayed unmatched. CDR3 in DNA: TGTGCCAGCAGTGCCACAGGGGTAAGCACAGATACGCAGTATTTT. Translating it yields CASSATGVSTDTQYF.

The chain couples TRBV5-1 to TRBJ2-5, with 7 bases that match TRBD2. Matching the DNA end better, TRBJ2-7 makes the J call doubtful. There are 12 residues in the CDR3. CDR1 and CDR2 from the germline V gene are SGHRS and YFSETQ. The CDR3 DNA reads as TGCGCCAGCCGGGAGGCGAGAAACGAGCAGTACTTC. As protein: CASREARNEQYF.

J is TRBJ2-1 and V is TRBV10-1; 12 bases line up with TRBD2. V lost 4 bases, J lost 6 bases, and 7 bases stayed unmatched. The CDR3 covers 16 residues. CDR1 and CDR2 (germline): WNHNN, SYGVQD (reference sequence). The DNA for the CDR3 is TGCGCCAGCAGTGCGACTAGCGGGAGAACCTCCAATGAGCAGTTCTTC. Protein: CASSATSGRTSNEQFF.

The V gene is TRBV19, the J gene TRBJ1-1, with 8 nucleotides matching TRBD1. Looked up from germline, CDR1 is LNHDA and CDR2 is SQIVND (reference sequence). Trimming took 6 bases from V and 0 from J; bases not matched to a gene: 12. CDR3 size: 17 residues. The CDR3 DNA follows: TGTGCCAGTAGACAGAAGCCACGGACAGGGATGAACACTGAAGCTTTCTTT. This codes for CASRQKPRTGMNTEAFF. Looking up the rest from reference TRBV19 and TRBJ1-1 gives the full variable domain: DGGITQSPKYLFRKEGQNVTLSCEQNLNHDAMYWYRQDPGQGLRLIYYSQIVNDFQKGDIAEGYSVSREKKESFPLTVTSAQKNPTAFYLCASRQKPRTGMNTEAFFGQGTRLTVV.

The chain joins TRBV25-1 to TRBJ1-3; possibly TRBD1 for D (5 bases). V lost 6 bases, J lost 2 bases, and 5 bases lay in between. The CDR3 runs to 12 residues. CDR1 and CDR2 (germline): MGHDK, SYGVNS. The CDR3 DNA is TGTGCCAGCAGGGGGCCTGGAAACACCATATATTTT. Its translation is CASRGPGNTIYF.

This chain connects TRBV14 to TRBJ1-4; 10 bases match TRBD1. Germline CDR1 and CDR2: SGHDN and FVKESK. The CDR3 totals 17 residues. Trimming cost V 4 bases and J 3 bases; bases outside gene matches: 8. The CDR3, as DNA: TGTGCCAGCAGCCTCCCCGGACAGGGGGATTCTAATGAAAAACTGTTTTTT. Its protein is CASSLPGQGDSNEKLFF. The whole variable domain, filled in from reference TRBV14 and TRBJ1-4, reads EAGVTQFPSHSVIEKGQTVTLRCDPISGHDNLYWYRRVMGKEIKFLLHFVKESKQDESGMPNNRFLAERTGGTYSTLKVQPAELEDSGVYFCASSLPGQGDSNEKLFFGSGTQLSVL.

This clone occurred once. The V gene is TRBV5-1, the J gene TRBJ2-7, with 9 bases matching TRBD1. CDR3 length equals 13 residues. Losses at the gene ends were 4 bases for V and 5 bases for J; bases not matched to a gene: 4. Germline values: CDR1 SGHRS, CDR2 YFSETQ. Here the CDR3 DNA reads TGCGCCAGCAGCCGGACAGGGGCCAACGAGCAGTACTTC. Its translation is CASSRTGANEQYF.

The rearrangement uses TRBV10-3 and TRBJ1-2, with D perhaps matching TRBD1 (5 bases). The CDR3 extends over 16 amino acids. V was cut by 0 bases and J by 3 bases, with 14 bases left in between. The germline gives CDR1 ENHRY, CDR2 SYGVKD. CDR3 in amino acids: CAISESTEPIDYGYTF. CDR3 nucleotide sequence: TGTGCCATCAGTGAGTCGACAGAACCCATCGACTATGGCTACACCTTC.

The chain joins TRBV11-2 to TRBJ2-7; TRBD2 matches at 13 bases. Germline loops: CDR1 SGHAT, CDR2 FQNNGV. CDR3 length: 15 amino acids. The trim removed 4 bases at V and 2 bases at J, leaving 2 bases unmatched. The CDR3 bases are TGTGCCAGCAGCTGCGGACTAGCGGGGGCCTACGAGCAGTACTTC. Amino acid sequence: CASSCGLAGAYEQYF.

The table lists this clone with a few counts. The chain carries TRBV27 and TRBJ2-1, with 11 positions matching TRBD2. Germline values: CDR1 MNHEY, CDR2 SMNVEV (reference sequence). V dropped 7 bases and J dropped 7; count of bases not matched to a gene: 21. There are 19 residues in the CDR3. CDR3 loop: CASKLDKTSGIRLGNEQFF. The DNA of the CDR3 is TGTGCCAGCAAGTTGGACAAGACTAGCGGGATTAGGTTGGGAAATGAGCAGTTCTTC.

The chain recombines TRBV25-1 with TRBJ1-1; no clear D gene. CDR1 is MGHDK and CDR2 is SYGVNS in the germline V gene. This CDR3 has 14 amino acids. V was trimmed by 2 bases and J by 6 bases, leaving 13 bases between them. As DNA, the CDR3 is TGTGCCAGCAGTGAAGAGGAGCCGGCGGCTGAAGCTTTCTTT. It yields the protein CASSEEEPAAEAFF.

The V call is TRBV19, the J call TRBJ2-7, with 12 bases that match TRBD1. The junction had 8 bases not matched to a gene; V was cut back by 4 bases and J by 7 bases. CDR1 is LNHDA and CDR2 is SQIVND in the germline V gene (reference sequence). The CDR3 sequence is 15 residues long. The CDR3 loop is CASSTRGQGAKEQYF. In nucleotides, the CDR3 is TGTGCCAGTAGTACCCGGGGACAGGGGGCGAAGGAGCAGTACTTC. Filled out from reference TRBV19 and TRBJ2-7, the complete variable domain reads DGGITQSPKYLFRKEGQNVTLSCEQNLNHDAMYWYRQDPGQGLRLIYYSQIVNDFQKGDIAEGYSVSREKKESFPLTVTSAQKNPTAFYLCASSTRGQGAKEQYFGPGTRLTVT.

This clone has just one count. The chain recombines TRBV21-1 with TRBJ2-7; the D call of TRBD2 is as the table states it, not checked on the DNA. TRBV21-1 is an annotated pseudogene. This CDR3 has 15 amino acids. The CDR3 here is CASSKLGLAASEQYF. The CDR3 DNA is TGTGCCAGCAGCAAACTCGGCCTAGCCGCGAGCGAGCAGTACTTC.

The chain links TRBV5-4 to TRBJ2-7; 7 bases are a match to TRBD1. V gave up 4 bases and J gave up 3 bases; unmatched junction bases: 10. Germline V gives CDR1 SGHNT, CDR2 YYREEE (reference sequence). The CDR3 extends over 15 amino acids. The CDR3 bases are TGTGCCAGCAGCCACGACAGGGAAGCGGACTACGAGCAGTACTTC. Protein product: CASSHDREADYEQYF. The full variable domain, rest sourced from reference TRBV5-4 and TRBJ2-7, is ETGVTQSPTHLIKTRGQQVTLRCSSQSGHNTVSWYQQALGQGPQFIFQYYREEENGRGNFPPRFSGLQFPNYSSELNVNALELDDSALYLCASSHDREADYEQYFGPGTRLTVT.

The chain is built from TRBV28 and TRBJ2-1, with 7 bases matching TRBD2. Trimming at V came to 6 bases and at J to 8 bases, leaving 13 bases not matched to a gene. The CDR3 has 15 residues. Germline V gives CDR1 MDHEN, CDR2 SYDVKM. CDR3 nucleotides: TGTGCCAGCAGCCGGACTAGATGGTGCTGCGATGAGCAGTTCTTC. Protein sequence: CASSRTRWCCDEQFF.

The V and J genes are TRBV5-1 and TRBJ1-4; 10 bases match TRBD1. J gave up 7 bases and V 4 bases, and 4 bases lay outside the gene matches. The V gene's germline CDR1 is SGHRS and CDR2 YFSETQ. The CDR3 consists of 14 residues. In DNA form, the CDR3 reads TGCGCCAGCAGCCCGGGGACAGGGGCTGAAAAACTGTTTTTT. Its protein is CASSPGTGAEKLFF.